These 30 T cell receptor beta chains came from one sample sequenced in a study of regulatory dendritic cells for organ transplantation. Using immunoSEQ multiplex PCR, the repertoire was profiled, and TCRdb retains in-frame clones only, with some absent. This sample has about 29,000 clones, with about three quarters found just once. Sequences were obtained from memory CD4+ T cells from blood. The sample's subset: CD45RO+ memory T cells. Receptors originate from a human donor in good health.

This clone was recorded only once. The chain recombines TRBV29-1 with TRBJ2-7; D ambiguous. The V and J ends lost 2 bases and 3 bases respectively, with 5 bases between them. Germline assignment: CDR1 SQVTM and CDR2 ANQGSEA. The CDR3 has 11 amino acids. The CDR3 protein is CSVESLYEQYF. DNA for the CDR3: TGCAGCGTTGAATCACTCTACGAGCAGTACTTC.

The rearrangement links TRBV11-2 to TRBJ2-5, with 8 bases that match TRBD2. The CDR3 has 15 residues. Unmatched junction bases numbered 6, after V lost 1 base and J lost 5 bases. Germline CDR1 SGHAT, CDR2 FQNNGV. The CDR3 protein is CASSLAGGHMETQYF. The CDR3 region has the DNA TGTGCCAGCAGCTTAGCGGGGGGGCATATGGAGACCCAGTACTTC. Combining the CDR3 with reference TRBV11-2 and TRBJ2-5 gives the whole variable domain EAGVAQSPRYKIIEKRQSVAFWCNPISGHATLYWYQQILGQGPKLLIQFQNNGVVDDSQLPKDRFSAERLKGVDSTLKIQPAKLEDSAVYLCASSLAGGHMETQYFGPGTRLLVL.

The rearrangement links TRBV7-2 to TRBJ1-5; D gene unclear. The CDR3 loop spans 16 amino acids. Between the trimmed V and J ends, which lost 4 bases and 6 bases, there was a span of 19 bases. Germline V CDR1 and CDR2: SGHTA, FQGNSA. For the CDR3, the DNA is TGTGCCAGCAGCTCGCCGCGACCCGAGGGCGGTCAGCCCCAGCATTTT. Its translation: CASSSPRPEGGQPQHF. The variable domain in full, completed from reference TRBV7-2 and TRBJ1-5, reads GAGVSQSPSNKVTEKGKDVELRCDPISGHTALYWYRQSLGQGLEFLIYFQGNSAPDKSGLPSDRFSAERTGGSVSTLTIQRTQQEDSAVYLCASSSPRPEGGQPQHFGDGTRLSIL.

This clone was seen more than once but under ten times. This chain joins TRBV11-1 and TRBJ2-7; a possible D gene is TRBD1 (6 bases). V lost 5 bases to trimming and J lost 4 bases, with 9 bases between them. The CDR3 sequence is 12 residues long. Germline assignment: CDR1 SGHAT and CDR2 FQDESV (reference sequence). This CDR3 is CASSGRGYEQYF. Written as DNA, the CDR3 is TGTGCCAGCAGCGGAAGGGGGTACGAGCAGTACTTC.

This clone showed up just a few times. The chain joins TRBV29-1 to TRBJ1-2; D unclear. The CDR3 has 13 residues. With 5 bases removed from V and 3 bases from J, the gap between germline ends came to 13 bases. Looked up from germline, CDR1 is SQVTM and CDR2 is ANQGSEA. The DNA of the CDR3 is TGCAGCGTTACACGAACAAAGGACTATGGCTACACCTTC. Translation gives CSVTRTKDYGYTF.

In its sample, this clone was seen a few times. Distinct nucleotide sequences in the sample also encode this CDR3. The chain has TRBV6-5 and TRBJ2-7, with TRBD1 matching 12 bases. CDR1 MNHEY and CDR2 SVGAGI come from the germline V gene. This CDR3 is 13 amino acids long. Trimming cost V 10 bases and J 2 bases; bases outside gene matches: 3. The CDR3 loop reads CATRDRGPYEQYF. The CDR3, as DNA: TGTGCCACCCGGGACAGGGGGCCCTACGAGCAGTACTTC.

This chain uses TRBV9 with TRBJ2-1, with D perhaps matching TRBD1 or TRBD2 (5 bases each). This CDR3 spans 15 amino acids. Trimming stripped 6 bases from V and 7 bases from J, with 20 bases between. Germline V CDR1 and CDR2: SGDLS, YYNGEE. CDR3 nucleotides: TGTGCCAGCACCCTGGGGCTAGCAGGAAGGAATGAGCAGTTCTTC. Translation: CASTLGLAGRNEQFF.

The chain has TRBV10-3 and TRBJ2-3; D may be TRBD1 or TRBD2 (8 bases each). The CDR3 runs 14 residues. V was shortened by 10 bases and J by 5 bases, with 19 bases between the two germline ends. CDR1 and CDR2 (germline): ENHRY, SYGVKD. As DNA, the CDR3 is TGTGCCACCGAGGACAGGGCGGGGGGAGATACGCAGTATTTT. Translation gives CATEDRAGGDTQYF.

The chain employs TRBV6-1 and TRBJ2-5; no reliable D call. Germline CDR1 and CDR2: MNHNS and SASEGT. The ends were cut back, 6 bases at V and 2 bases at J, with 7 bases in the middle. The CDR3 is 12 amino acids. CDR3 in amino acids: CASRGMQETQYF. CDR3 bases: TGTGCCAGCAGGGGGATGCAAGAGACCCAGTACTTC.

The genes are TRBV7-2 and TRBJ2-3; 8 bases map to TRBD2. V lost 1 base to trimming and J lost 4 bases; unmatched junction nucleotides: 7. CDR3 length: 16 residues. Germline V lookup: CDR1 SGHTA, CDR2 FQGNSA. CDR3 in DNA: TGTGCCAGCAGCTTAGGGGGGACTAGGATCCCAGATACGCAGTATTTT. The encoded protein is CASSLGGTRIPDTQYF.

The chain combines TRBV7-2 with TRBJ2-1, with D hard to call. V dropped 2 bases and J dropped 8 bases, with 10 bases sitting between them. Germline loops: CDR1 SGHTA, CDR2 FQGNSA. This CDR3 has 13 amino acids. The DNA for the CDR3 is TGTGCCAGCAGCTTAAGTCAGATCGATGAGCAGTTCTTC. Translated, it gives CASSLSQIDEQFF. Full variable domain (rest looked up from reference TRBV7-2 and TRBJ2-1): GAGVSQSPSNKVTEKGKDVELRCDPISGHTALYWYRQSLGQGLEFLIYFQGNSAPDKSGLPSDRFSAERTGGSVSTLTIQRTQQEDSAVYLCASSLSQIDEQFFGPGTRLTVL.

The CDR3 sequence: CASSGTSGGQETQYF. In nucleotides, the CDR3 is TGTGCCAGCAGTGGGACTAGCGGGGGCCAAGAGACCCAGTACTTC. The chain employs TRBV2 and TRBJ2-5; the match to TRBD2 covers 13 bases. There are 15 residues in the CDR3. The V and J ends lost 4 bases and 1 base, in that order; junction bases with no gene match: 0. Germline V gene data show CDR1 as SNHLY and CDR2 as FYNNEI.

This clone was recorded a few times. A junction boundary mismatches the germline segment, possibly from a read error. The gene calls are TRBV9 and TRBJ1-3, with no clear D. The V gene's germline CDR1 is SGDLS and CDR2 YYNGEE. The CDR3 spans 12 residues. The CDR3 bases are TGTGCCAGCAGTAGGACGGAGGAGGCGATGGATTTT. As protein: CASSRTEEAMDF.

The table lists this clone with a few counts. This chain connects TRBV6-5 to TRBJ2-7; TRBD1 agrees at 9 bases. The CDR3 runs 15 residues. Germline V gives CDR1 MNHEY, CDR2 SVGAGI. V was clipped by 0 bases and J by 7 bases; unmatched bases: 7. In DNA form, the CDR3 reads TGTGCCAGCAGTTACTCGATAGGACAGGGGAGGGAGCAGTACTTC. Translating it yields CASSYSIGQGREQYF.

This chain joins TRBV7-3 and TRBJ2-3; D is undetermined. The CDR3 is 15 amino acids. Trimming stripped 8 bases from V and 2 bases from J, with 17 bases between. Per germline, CDR1 SGHTA and CDR2 FQGTGA. The CDR3 bases are TGTGCCAGCCGAAAAAACGGGCATCCCACAGATACGCAGTATTTT. Translating gives CASRKNGHPTDTQYF.

This rearrangement joins TRBV4-3 to TRBJ2-1, with D tentatively TRBD1 (6 bases). The ends were cut back, 5 bases at V and 7 bases at J, with 18 bases in the middle. The CDR3 totals 15 residues. CDR1 LGHNA and CDR2 YSLEER come from the germline V gene. The CDR3 coding sequence is TGCGCCAGCAGCGTCGGGGTAGGGGGAAGAAATGAGCAGTTCTTC. Amino acid sequence: CASSVGVGGRNEQFF.

This clone has just one count. The chain is built from TRBV4-2 and TRBJ2-3; no clear D. This CDR3 has 15 amino acids. Germline CDR1 and CDR2: LGHNA and YNFKEQ. V lost 0 bases and J 2 bases, leaving 9 bases between the germline ends. DNA of the CDR3: TGTGCCAGCAGCCAAGATAGGCGTGTCACAGATACGCAGTATTTT. This encodes CASSQDRRVTDTQYF.

This clone was seen just once. In the same sample, other DNA sequences code for this CDR3. V gene TRBV2 combines with J gene TRBJ2-2; D gene ambiguous. V was shortened by 7 bases and J by 3 bases, with 6 bases between the two germline ends. Germline V gene data show CDR1 as SNHLY and CDR2 as FYNNEI. There are 12 residues in the CDR3. The CDR3 region has the DNA TGTGCCAGCACTCTGGACACCGGGGAGCTGTTTTTT. As protein: CASTLDTGELFF.

This rearrangement joins TRBV18 to TRBJ2-7, with D uncertain. This CDR3 has 12 residues. Per the germline V gene, CDR1 is KGHSH and CDR2 is LQKENI. V shed 0 bases and J shed 6 bases, with 6 bases lying between them. The CDR3 region has the DNA TGTGCCAGCTCACCACCTGTGGGCGAGCAGTACTTC. Its protein product is CASSPPVGEQYF.

The chain uses TRBV10-3 and TRBJ1-5; unclear D gene. CDR1 is ENHRY, CDR2 SYGVKD, per germline. Trimming took 2 bases from V and 2 from J, leaving 7 bases between them. This CDR3 spans 14 amino acids. CDR3 bases: TGTGCCATCAGTGAGCCGGGTGGCAATCAGCCCCAGCATTTT. Protein: CAISEPGGNQPQHF.

This clone has a handful of counts. V is TRBV19 and J is TRBJ2-3; 16 bases are shared with TRBD2. Germline V gene sequence: CDR1 LNHDA, CDR2 SQIVND (reference sequence). V gave up 2 bases and J gave up 4 bases; unmatched junction bases: 6. The CDR3 loop spans 18 amino acids. CDR3 protein: CASSIRGTSGRASDTQYF. The CDR3 DNA follows: TGTGCCAGTAGTATAAGGGGGACTAGCGGGAGGGCGTCAGATACGCAGTATTTT.

This clone was found a few times. V and J are TRBV6-4 and TRBJ2-2, with 11 bases that match TRBD2. This CDR3 is built from 16 residues. Germline V gene lookup returns CDR1 MRHNA and CDR2 SNTAGT. V dropped 6 bases and J dropped 6; count of bases not matched to a gene: 9. This CDR3 reads CASRTSGSPEAGELFF. In nucleotides, the CDR3 is TGTGCCAGCAGAACTAGCGGGAGCCCGGAAGCCGGGGAGCTGTTTTTT.

The chain joins TRBV7-2 to TRBJ2-3; D gene ambiguous. The germline gives CDR1 SGHTA, CDR2 FQGNSA. V lost 2 bases and J lost 0, with 3 bases in between. This CDR3 has 13 residues. The CDR3 DNA reads as TGTGCCAGCAGCTTACCCAGCACAGATACGCAGTATTTT. Residues: CASSLPSTDTQYF.

The chain joins TRBV5-1 to TRBJ1-1, with D unresolved. Trimming took 2 bases from V and 5 from J, leaving 10 bases between them. Germline V gene lookup returns CDR1 SGHRS and CDR2 YFSETQ. This CDR3 has 13 amino acids. The CDR3 nucleotides read TGCGCCAGCAGCTTTTCCTCGGGAACTGAAGCTTTCTTT. Amino acid sequence: CASSFSSGTEAFF.

This clone has only a few counts. V usage is TRBV9 and J usage is TRBJ2-3, with D maybe TRBD2 (6 bases). Trimming stripped 0 bases from V and 2 bases from J, with 13 bases between. CDR1 is SGDLS, CDR2 YYNGEE, per germline. The CDR3 covers 16 residues. For the CDR3, the DNA is TGTGCCAGCAGCGTAGGGTTAGCGGCCTACACAGATACGCAGTATTTT. The encoded protein is CASSVGLAAYTDTQYF.

This clone has more than one count but fewer than ten. The rearrangement uses TRBV6-1 and TRBJ2-2, with 10 positions matching TRBD1. J gave up 7 bases and V 2 bases, and 4 bases lay outside the gene matches. Germline V lookup: CDR1 MNHNS, CDR2 SASEGT. There are 15 residues in the CDR3. CDR3 coding DNA: TGTGCCAGCAGTGAAACGACAGGGGGCAGCGGGGAGCTGTTTTTT. Protein: CASSETTGGSGELFF.

The V and J genes are TRBV28 and TRBJ2-7; 8 bases match TRBD2. The CDR3 has 17 amino acids. Germline loops: CDR1 MDHEN, CDR2 SYDVKM. J lost 4 bases, V lost 4 bases, and 15 bases had no gene match. The CDR3 here is CASSSQRGAGLGYEQYF. CDR3 bases: TGTGCCAGCAGTTCTCAGCGCGGGGCGGGACTAGGATACGAGCAGTACTTC.

This clone was observed once. This chain links TRBV5-1 with TRBJ2-3, with D possibly matching TRBD2 (6 bases). Germline CDR1 and CDR2: SGHRS and YFSETQ. This CDR3 is 15 amino acids long. Trimming left V 4 bases short and J 2 bases short, with 14 bases between. The CDR3 DNA reads as TGCGCCAGCAGCACAAGCGGGCCAAACACAGATACGCAGTATTTT. This codes for CASSTSGPNTDTQYF.

V is TRBV5-1 and J is TRBJ1-1; D call uncertain. V was shortened by 4 bases and J by 5 bases, with 18 bases between the two germline ends. The CDR3 is made up of 15 amino acids. Germline-derived CDR1 and CDR2 are SGHRS and YFSETQ. For the CDR3, the DNA is TGCGCCAGCAGCCAGGACCTCTTCTGGGGAACTGAAGCTTTCTTT. It encodes CASSQDLFWGTEAFF.

V is TRBV6-1 and J is TRBJ1-5; a weak D match, TRBD1 (5 bases). V was clipped by 4 bases and J by 1 base, with 17 bases between them. The CDR3 totals 17 residues. Germline V gene lookup returns CDR1 MNHNS and CDR2 SASEGT. The CDR3 sequence is CASSGDGLFLSNQPQHF. CDR3 nucleotides: TGTGCCAGCAGTGGGGACGGGCTATTTTTAAGCAATCAGCCCCAGCATTTT.